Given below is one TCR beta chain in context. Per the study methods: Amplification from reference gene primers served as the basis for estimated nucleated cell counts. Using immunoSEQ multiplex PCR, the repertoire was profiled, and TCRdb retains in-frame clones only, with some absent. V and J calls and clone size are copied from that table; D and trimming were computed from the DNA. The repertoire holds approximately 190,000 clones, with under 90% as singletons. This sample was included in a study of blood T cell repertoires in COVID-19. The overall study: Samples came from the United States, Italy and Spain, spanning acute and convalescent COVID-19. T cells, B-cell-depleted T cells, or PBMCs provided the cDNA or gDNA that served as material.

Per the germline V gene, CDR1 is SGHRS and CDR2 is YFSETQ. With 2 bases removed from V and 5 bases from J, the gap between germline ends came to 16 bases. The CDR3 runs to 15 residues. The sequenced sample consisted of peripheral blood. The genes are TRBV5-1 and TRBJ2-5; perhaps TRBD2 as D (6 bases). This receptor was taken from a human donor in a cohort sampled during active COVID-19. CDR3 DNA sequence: TGCGCCAGCAGCTTCGGACTAACTAGTGCCGAGACCCAGTACTTC. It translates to CASSFGLTSAETQYF.